The 11 T cell receptor beta chains below were found in one sample sequenced in a study of post-analysis software for immune sequencing data. Whole-study findings and limits: The five TRBV segments detected at higher frequency in patients than in controls included TRBV5-6, TRBV5-1 and TRBV20-1.

Sequencing libraries made from TCR beta cDNA carried unique molecular identifiers. TCRdb analysed the PCR reads with MiXCR anew, one entry per CDR3 protein. The table includes approximately 660,000 distinct CDR3 sequences, around 64% detected once. No antigen has been assigned to these receptors. The sample was blood. The receptors derive from a girl aged 2 to 9 with multiple sclerosis.

This clonotype is a singleton in its sample. The chain combines TRBV14 with TRBJ2-1; 8 bases fit TRBD2. Germline CDR1 SGHDN, CDR2 FVKESK. V shed 4 bases, J shed 4 bases, and the junction held 6 bases outside the gene matches. The CDR3 is made up of 15 amino acids. CDR3 protein: CASSRLSGGYNEQFF. For the CDR3, the DNA is TGTGCCAGCAGCCGCCTTTCGGGGGGGTACAATGAGCAGTTCTTC.

The rearrangement uses TRBV3-1 and TRBJ2-3; D is tentatively TRBD1 or TRBD2 (5 bases each). Trimming took off 4 bases at V and 4 bases at J, with 15 bases between the two ends. The CDR3 length is 15 residues. Germline CDR1 and CDR2: LGHDT and YNNKEL (reference sequence). For the CDR3, the DNA is TGTGCCAGCAGCCTGGGGACGGCGGTTGCAGATACGCAGTATTTT. Protein: CASSLGTAVADTQYF.

The chain recombines TRBV3-1 with TRBJ2-1; maybe TRBD1 (6 bases). CDR3 size: 12 residues. V was trimmed by 1 base and J by 9 bases, leaving 7 bases between them. CDR1 is LGHDT, CDR2 YNNKEL, per germline (reference sequence). Here the CDR3 reads CASSQGRGEQFF. CDR3 coding DNA: TGTGCCAGCAGCCAAGGCAGGGGTGAGCAGTTCTTC.

CDR3 residues: CASSYGVGETQYF. CDR3 coding DNA: TGTGCCAGCAGTTACGGGGTGGGGGAGACCCAGTACTTC. The V gene is TRBV6-5, the J gene TRBJ2-5; no clear D gene. V gave up 2 bases and J gave up 5 bases, with 9 bases separating them. Per the germline V gene, CDR1 is MNHEY and CDR2 is SVGAGI. The CDR3 length is 13 residues.

The chain joins TRBV6-5 to TRBJ1-5, with 7 nucleotides matching TRBD1. V lost 6 bases and J lost 0; bases outside the gene matches: 2. This CDR3 is 14 amino acids long. Germline V lookup: CDR1 MNHEY, CDR2 SVGAGI. Written as DNA, the CDR3 is TGTGCCAGCAGGGACAGGTATAGCAATCAGCCCCAGCATTTT. Its translation is CASRDRYSNQPQHF.

The chain uses TRBV10-3 and TRBJ2-7; 7 nucleotides agree with TRBD1. The CDR3 covers 14 residues. Germline V CDR1 and CDR2: ENHRY, SYGVKD. V lost 10 bases to trimming and J lost 1 base; unmatched junction nucleotides: 10. The CDR3 here is CATYQGVTSYEQYF. Here the CDR3 DNA reads TGTGCCACGTACCAGGGGGTCACATCCTACGAGCAGTACTTC.

The chain employs TRBV5-6 and TRBJ2-7, with 8 nucleotides matching TRBD1. CDR1 and CDR2 (germline): SGHDT, YYEEEE. V lost 0 bases to trimming and J lost 3 bases; unmatched junction nucleotides: 8. The CDR3 spans 16 residues. The CDR3 loop reads CASSLATGQALYEQYF. In nucleotides, the CDR3 is TGTGCCAGCAGCTTGGCTACGGGACAGGCCCTCTACGAGCAGTACTTC.

This clonotype was counted many times. The chain uses TRBV7-3 and TRBJ2-3; D gene ambiguous. This CDR3 has 14 residues. Trimming pared 2 bases from V and 1 base from J, leaving 7 bases between. CDR1 and CDR2 from the germline V gene are SGHTA and FQGTGA. CDR3 nucleotides: TGTGCCAGCAGCTTAGGATTGGGCACAGATACGCAGTATTTT. This translates into CASSLGLGTDTQYF.

The chain joins TRBV12-3 or TRBV12-4 to TRBJ1-2, with D uncertain. With 2 bases removed from V and 4 bases from J, the gap between germline ends came to 14 bases. The CDR3 loop spans 15 amino acids. The CDR3: CASSLTPSGSYGYTF. Written as DNA, the CDR3 is TGTGCCAGCAGTTTAACCCCCTCGGGTAGCTATGGCTACACCTTC.

A few counts support this clonotype. The chain couples TRBV25-1 to TRBJ1-6; D not resolved. CDR3 size: 13 residues. V was pared by 4 bases and J by 8 bases, with 9 bases between. The germline V gene encodes CDR1 MGHDK and CDR2 SYGVNS. The CDR3 DNA reads TGTGCCAGCAGTGGCTTTCAGGATTCACCCCTCCACTTT. It encodes CASSGFQDSPLHF.

The rearrangement joins TRBV7-8 to TRBJ2-7; 10 nucleotides align to TRBD2. The J call may not be correct, given that the DNA end is closer to TRBJ2-5. The CDR3 extends over 16 amino acids. Looked up from germline, CDR1 is SGHVS and CDR2 is FQNEAQ. CDR3 DNA sequence: TGTGCCAGCAGCACTAGCGGGGCTACCCTCGGGGAGACCCAGTACTTC. This codes for CASSTSGATLGETQYF.